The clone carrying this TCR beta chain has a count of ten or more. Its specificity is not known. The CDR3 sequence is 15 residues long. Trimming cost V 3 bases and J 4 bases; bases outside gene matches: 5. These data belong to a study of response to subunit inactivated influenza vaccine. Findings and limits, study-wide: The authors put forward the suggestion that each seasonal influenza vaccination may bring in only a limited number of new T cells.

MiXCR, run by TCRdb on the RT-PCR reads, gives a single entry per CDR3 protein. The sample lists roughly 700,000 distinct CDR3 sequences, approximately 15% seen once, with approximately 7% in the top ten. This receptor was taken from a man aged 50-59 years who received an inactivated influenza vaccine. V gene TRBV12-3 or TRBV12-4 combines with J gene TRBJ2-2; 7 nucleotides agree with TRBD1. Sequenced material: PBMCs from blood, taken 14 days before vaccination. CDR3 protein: CASSFQGVVTGELFF. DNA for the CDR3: TGTGCCAGCAGTTTTCAGGGGGTCGTCACCGGGGAGCTGTTTTTT.